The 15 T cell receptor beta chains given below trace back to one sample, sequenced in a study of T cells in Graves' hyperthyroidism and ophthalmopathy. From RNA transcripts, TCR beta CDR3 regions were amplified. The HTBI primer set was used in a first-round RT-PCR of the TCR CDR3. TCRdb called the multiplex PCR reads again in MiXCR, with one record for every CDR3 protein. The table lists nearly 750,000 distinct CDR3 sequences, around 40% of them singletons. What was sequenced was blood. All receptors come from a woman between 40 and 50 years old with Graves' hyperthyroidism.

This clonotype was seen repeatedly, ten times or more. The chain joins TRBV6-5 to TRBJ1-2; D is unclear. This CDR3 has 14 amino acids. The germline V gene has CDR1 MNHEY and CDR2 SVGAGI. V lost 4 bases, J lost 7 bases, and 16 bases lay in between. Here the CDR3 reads CASSSEGRARGYTF. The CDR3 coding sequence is TGTGCCAGCAGTTCCGAAGGGAGGGCTCGTGGCTACACCTTC.

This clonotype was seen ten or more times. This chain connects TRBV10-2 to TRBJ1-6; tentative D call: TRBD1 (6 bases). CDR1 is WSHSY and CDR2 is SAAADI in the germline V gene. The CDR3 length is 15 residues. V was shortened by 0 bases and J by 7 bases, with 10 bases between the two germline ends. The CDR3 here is CASSESGQGNSPLHF. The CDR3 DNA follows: TGCGCCAGCAGTGAGTCGGGGCAGGGGAATTCACCCCTCCACTTT.

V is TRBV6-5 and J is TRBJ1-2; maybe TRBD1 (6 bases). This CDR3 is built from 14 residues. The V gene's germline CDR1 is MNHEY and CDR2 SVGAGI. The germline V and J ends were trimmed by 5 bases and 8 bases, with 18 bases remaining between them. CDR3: CASSPRGLTRGYTF. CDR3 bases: TGTGCCAGCAGTCCTCGGGGGCTGACGAGAGGCTACACCTTC.

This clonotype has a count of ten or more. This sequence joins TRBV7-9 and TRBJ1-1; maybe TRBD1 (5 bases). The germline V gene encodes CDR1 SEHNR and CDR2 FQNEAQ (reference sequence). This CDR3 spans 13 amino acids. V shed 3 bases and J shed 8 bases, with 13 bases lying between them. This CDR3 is CASSFPGIGEAFF. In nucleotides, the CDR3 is TGTGCCAGCAGCTTCCCAGGGATTGGAGAAGCTTTCTTT.

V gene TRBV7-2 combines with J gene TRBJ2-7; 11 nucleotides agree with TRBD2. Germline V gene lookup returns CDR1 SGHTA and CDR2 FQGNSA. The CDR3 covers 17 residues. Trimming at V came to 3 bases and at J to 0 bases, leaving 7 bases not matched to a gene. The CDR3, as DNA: TGTGCCAGCAGCTTTACCCCGGGACTAGCGGTCTCCTACGAGCAGTACTTC. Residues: CASSFTPGLAVSYEQYF.

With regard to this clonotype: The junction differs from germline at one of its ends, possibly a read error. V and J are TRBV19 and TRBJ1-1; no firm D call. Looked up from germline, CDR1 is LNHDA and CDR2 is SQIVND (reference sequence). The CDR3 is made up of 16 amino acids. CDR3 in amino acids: CASSHGVFGLNTETFF. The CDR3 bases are TGTGCCAGTAGTCACGGGGTATTTGGGTTAAACACTGAAACTTTCTTT.

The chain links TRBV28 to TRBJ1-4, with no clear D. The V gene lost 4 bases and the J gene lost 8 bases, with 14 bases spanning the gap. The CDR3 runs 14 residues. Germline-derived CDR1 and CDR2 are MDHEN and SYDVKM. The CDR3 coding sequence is TGTGCCAGCAGTTACCGCAACGGAGGGGAAAAACTGTTTTTT. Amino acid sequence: CASSYRNGGEKLFF. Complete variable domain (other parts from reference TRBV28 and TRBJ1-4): DVKVTQSSRYLVKRTGEKVFLECVQDMDHENMFWYRQDPGLGLRLIYFSYDVKMKEKGDIPEGYSVSREKKERFSLILESASTNQTSMYLCASSYRNGGEKLFFGSGTQLSVL.

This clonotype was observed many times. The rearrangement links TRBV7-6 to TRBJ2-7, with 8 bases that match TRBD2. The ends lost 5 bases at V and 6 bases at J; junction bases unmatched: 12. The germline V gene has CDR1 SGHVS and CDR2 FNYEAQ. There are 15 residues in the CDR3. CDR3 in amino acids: CASSPGGGRYGEQYF. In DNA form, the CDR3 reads TGTGCCAGCAGCCCGGGGGGGGGGCGTTACGGCGAGCAGTACTTC.

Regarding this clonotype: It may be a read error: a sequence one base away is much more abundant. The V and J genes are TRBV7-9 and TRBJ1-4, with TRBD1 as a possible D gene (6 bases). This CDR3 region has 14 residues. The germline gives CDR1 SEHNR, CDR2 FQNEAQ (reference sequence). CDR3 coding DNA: TGTGCCAGCAGCAAGACAGGCCATAATGAAACACTGTTTTTT. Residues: CASSKTGHNETLFF.

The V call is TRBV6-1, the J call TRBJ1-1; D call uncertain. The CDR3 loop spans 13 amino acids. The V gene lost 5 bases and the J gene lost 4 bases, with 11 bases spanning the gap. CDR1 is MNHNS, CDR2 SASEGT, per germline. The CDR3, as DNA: TGTGCCAGCAGTTCACCCTCAGGCACTGAAGCTTTCTTT. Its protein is CASSSPSGTEAFF.

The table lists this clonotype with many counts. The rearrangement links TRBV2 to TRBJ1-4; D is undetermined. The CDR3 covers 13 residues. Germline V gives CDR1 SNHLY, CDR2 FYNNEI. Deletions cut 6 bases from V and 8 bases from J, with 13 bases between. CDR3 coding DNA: TGTGCCAGCAGAAAAGGAGGCTCCGAAAAACTGTTTTTT. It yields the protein CASRKGGSEKLFF.

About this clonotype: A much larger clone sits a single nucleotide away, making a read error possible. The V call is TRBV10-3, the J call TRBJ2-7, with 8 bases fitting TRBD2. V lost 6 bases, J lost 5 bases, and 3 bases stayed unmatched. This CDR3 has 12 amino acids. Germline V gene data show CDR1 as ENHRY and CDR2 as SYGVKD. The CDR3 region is CAISPAGDEQYF. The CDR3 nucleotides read TGTGCCATCAGCCCAGCGGGAGACGAGCAGTACTTC.

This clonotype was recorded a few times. In DNA, the CDR3 is TGTGCCAGCTCGATTACCGTGCAGACCCAGTACTTC. Protein: CASSITVQTQYF. The chain carries TRBV2 and TRBJ2-5; no clear D. CDR1 and CDR2 from the germline V gene are SNHLY and FYNNEI. The V end was cut by 8 bases, the J end by 6 bases, with 13 bases between. This CDR3 contains 12 residues.

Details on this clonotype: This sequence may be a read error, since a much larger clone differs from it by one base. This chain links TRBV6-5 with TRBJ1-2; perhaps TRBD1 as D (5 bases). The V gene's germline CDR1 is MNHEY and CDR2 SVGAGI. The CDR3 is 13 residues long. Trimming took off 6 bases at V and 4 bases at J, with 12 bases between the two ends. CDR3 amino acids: CASRAGRTYGYTF. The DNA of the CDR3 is TGTGCCAGCAGGGCGGGACGGACCTATGGCTACACCTTC.

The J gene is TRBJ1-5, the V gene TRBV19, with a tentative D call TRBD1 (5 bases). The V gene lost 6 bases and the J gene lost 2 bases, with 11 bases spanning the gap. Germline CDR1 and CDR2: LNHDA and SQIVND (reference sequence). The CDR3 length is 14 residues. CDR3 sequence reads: CASRGEGRNQPQHF. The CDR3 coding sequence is TGTGCCAGTAGGGGGGAAGGTCGCAATCAGCCCCAGCATTTT.